Reported below is one T cell receptor (beta chain). The antigen is undetermined. At one boundary the junction diverges from the germline segment, which might be a read error. The sample belongs to a study of CD8+CD57+ T cells in acquired aplastic anemia. Study context: Sorting CD4+ and CD8+ cells gave DNA averaging approximately 3 ug. Regarding the study as a whole: Roughly 30 was the count of CD8+ CDR3 sequences that patients shared with controls.

Patients picked for sequencing had shown CD8+CD57+ cell expansion detected by flow cytometry. No therapy was given to patients before blood sampling. Using genomic DNA as the template, TCR beta VDJ and CDR3 profiling was carried out. TCRdb independently ran MiXCR on the reads; one entry per CDR3 protein. In the table there are roughly 250,000 distinct CDR3 sequences, 82% of which are singletons. The CDR3 loop spans 15 amino acids. The germline gives CDR1 SNHLY, CDR2 FYNNEI. The TCR originated in a human donor with aplastic anemia. This chain uses TRBV2 with TRBJ2-7; D is unresolved. Sequencing input: sorted CD4+, CD8+, or CD8+CD57+ T cells (not recorded which) from PBMCs. The CDR3 region is CASSSGVESSYEQYF. The CDR3 nucleotides are TGTGCCAGCAGCAGTGGAGTGGAAAGCTCCTACGAGCAGTACTTT. The full variable domain, its missing parts supplied by reference TRBV2 and TRBJ2-7, is EPEVTQTPSHQVTQMGQEVILRCVPISNHLYFYWYRQILGQKVEFLVSFYNNEISEKSEIFDDQFSVERPDGSNFTLKIRSTKLEDSAMYFCASSSGVESSYEQYFGPGTRLTVT.